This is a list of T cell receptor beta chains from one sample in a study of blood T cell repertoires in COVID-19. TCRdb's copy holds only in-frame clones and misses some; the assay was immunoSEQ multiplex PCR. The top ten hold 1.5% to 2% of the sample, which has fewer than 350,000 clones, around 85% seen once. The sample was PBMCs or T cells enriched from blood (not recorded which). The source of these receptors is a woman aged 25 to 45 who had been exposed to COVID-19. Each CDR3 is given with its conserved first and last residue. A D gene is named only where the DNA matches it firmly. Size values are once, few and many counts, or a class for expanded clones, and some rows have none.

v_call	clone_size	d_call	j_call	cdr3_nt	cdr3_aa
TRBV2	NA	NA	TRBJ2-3	TGTGCCAGCAGAATCTTCCTTGGCACAGATACGCAGTATTTT	CASRIFLGTDTQYF
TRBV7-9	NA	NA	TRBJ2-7	TGTGCCAGCAGCCTAACCTACGAGCAGTACTTC	CASSLTYEQYF
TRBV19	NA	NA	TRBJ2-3	TGTGCCAGTAGTATGGCTGCGGGGAACACAGATACGCAGTATTTT	CASSMAAGNTDTQYF
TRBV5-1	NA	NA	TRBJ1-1	TGCGCCAGCGCCTCTGCCGGTGACCTCGGAGGTGAAGCTTTCTTT	CASASAGDLGGEAFF
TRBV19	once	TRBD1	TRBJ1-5	TGTGCCAGTAGTGTGGACAGGGGAGGACAGCCCCAGCATTTT	CASSVDRGGQPQHF
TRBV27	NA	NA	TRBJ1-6	TGTGCCACCAAGGCTAAGGCGGGGAATAATTCACCCCTCCACTTT	CATKAKAGNNSPLHF
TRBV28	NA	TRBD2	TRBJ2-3	TGTGCCAGCAGTTTCCTAGGACTAGCGGGAGGGTCGGCAGATACGCAGTATTTT	CASSFLGLAGGSADTQYF
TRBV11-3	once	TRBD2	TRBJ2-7	TGTGCCAGCAGCTTAGACCAACTACCCGGGACTAGCGGGATCGACGAGCAGTACTTC	CASSLDQLPGTSGIDEQYF
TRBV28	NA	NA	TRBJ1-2	TGTGCCAGCACAGAGCGCTATGGCTACACCTTC	CASTERYGYTF
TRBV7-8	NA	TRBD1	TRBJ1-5	TGTGCCAGCAGCTTAGCGGGCAGGGGGCGCAGTCAGCCCCAGCATTTT	CASSLAGRGRSQPQHF
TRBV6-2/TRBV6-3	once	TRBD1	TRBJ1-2	TGTGCCAGCAGCTACTCTCCTAAGACAGGGGGCTTTAGCTATGGCTACACCTTC	CASSYSPKTGGFSYGYTF
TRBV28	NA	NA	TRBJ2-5	TGTGCCAGCTCCCTGGAGACCCAGTACTTC	CASSLETQYF
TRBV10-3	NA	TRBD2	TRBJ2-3	TGTGCCTCCTCGCCCAGCGGGGGCACAGATACGCAGTATTTT	CASSPSGGTDTQYF
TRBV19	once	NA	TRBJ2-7	TGTGCCAGTAGTCCGACGGCGGCTACCTACGAGCAGTACTTC	CASSPTAATYEQYF
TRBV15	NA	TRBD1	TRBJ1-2	TGTGCCACCAGCAGAGACGGGGGACAGCTTGCCTATGGCTACACCTTC	CATSRDGGQLAYGYTF
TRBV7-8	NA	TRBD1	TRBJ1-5	TGTGCCAGCAGCTTAAACAGGGGGGTGAATCAGCCCCAGCATTTT	CASSLNRGVNQPQHF
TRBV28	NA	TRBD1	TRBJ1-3	TGTGCCAGCAGTTTATTGACAGGGATGGGAAACACCATATATTTT	CASSLLTGMGNTIYF
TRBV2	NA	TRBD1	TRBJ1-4	TGTGCCAGCAGTGACAGGGGGGAACTGTTTTTT	CASSDRGELFF
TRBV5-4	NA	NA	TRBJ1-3	TGTGCCAGCAGCTTGGGGCAGGGTTCCTCTGGAAACACCATATATTTT	CASSLGQGSSGNTIYF
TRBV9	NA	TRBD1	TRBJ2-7	TGTGCCAGCAGCGTAGGTCTGTCGGGGACAGAAGCCTACGAGCAGTACTTC	CASSVGLSGTEAYEQYF
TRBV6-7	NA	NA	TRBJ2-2	TGTGCCAGCAGGCTTCACAGGACTAATCCCGGGGAGCTGTTTTTT	CASRLHRTNPGELFF
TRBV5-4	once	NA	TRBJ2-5	TGTGCCAGCAGCTCACAGATAACAGAACAAGAGACCCAGTACTTC	CASSSQITEQETQYF
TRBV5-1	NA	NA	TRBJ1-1	TGCGCCAGCAGCTTGGTGGAGAGAGAAGCTTTCTTT	CASSLVEREAFF
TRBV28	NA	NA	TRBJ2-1	TGTGCCAGCAGTTCTGATTACATCAGGGGCAATGAGCAGTTCTTC	CASSSDYIRGNEQFF
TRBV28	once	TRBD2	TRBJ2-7	TGTGCCAGCCCTCCGGGGACGGGGGGGGACTACGAGCAGTACTTC	CASPPGTGGDYEQYF
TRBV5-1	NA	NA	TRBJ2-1	TGCGCCAGCAGCTGGGGAGGTTGGCTCGCCCACGGCGAGCAGTTCTTC	CASSWGGWLAHGEQFF
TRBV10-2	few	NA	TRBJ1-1	TGCGCCAGCAGGCCCACAGGGCTCCACACTGAAGCTTTCTTT	CASRPTGLHTEAFF
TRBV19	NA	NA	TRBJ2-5	TGTGCCAGTAGAAACGGGGAGACCCAGTACTTC	CASRNGETQYF
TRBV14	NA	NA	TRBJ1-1	TGTGCCAGCAGCCTAGTGAACACTGAAGCTTTCTTT	CASSLVNTEAFF
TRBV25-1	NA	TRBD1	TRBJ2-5	TGTGCCAGCAGTCCACGGACAGGGATGACTCAAGAGACCCAGTACTTC	CASSPRTGMTQETQYF
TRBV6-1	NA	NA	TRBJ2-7	TGTGCCAGCAGTGAAGCGGATGGGTTGGGGGCGAGCTCCTACGAGCAGTACTTC	CASSEADGLGASSYEQYF
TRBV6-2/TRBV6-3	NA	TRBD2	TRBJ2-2	TGTGCCAGCAGTTACCCGGGACTAGTTAACCCCGGGGAGCTGTTTTTT	CASSYPGLVNPGELFF
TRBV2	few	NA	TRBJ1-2	TGTGCCAGCAGTCCCTCAGGGGAGGGATACACCTTC	CASSPSGEGYTF
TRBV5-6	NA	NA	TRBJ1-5	TGTGCCAGCAGCTTGGGTGCGGGGTATGAGCCCCAGCATTTT	CASSLGAGYEPQHF
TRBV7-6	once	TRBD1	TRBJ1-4	TGTGCCAGCAGCCCGGACAGGGGGTTTGAAAAACTGTTTTTT	CASSPDRGFEKLFF
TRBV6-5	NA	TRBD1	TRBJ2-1	TGTGCCAGCAGTACCCCCGGACAGGGCCGCGGCGAGCAGTTCTTC	CASSTPGQGRGEQFF
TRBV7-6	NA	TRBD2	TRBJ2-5	TGTGCCAGCAGCTACCAAGTTAGCGGGAGGGAGACCCAGTACTTC	CASSYQVSGRETQYF
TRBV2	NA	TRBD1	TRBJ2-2	TGTGCCAGCAGTCAAAACAGGGGGAACACCGGGGAGCTGTTTTTT	CASSQNRGNTGELFF
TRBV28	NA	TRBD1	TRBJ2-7	TGTGCCAAAAGGGACAGGGAATCCTACGAGCAGTACTTC	CAKRDRESYEQYF
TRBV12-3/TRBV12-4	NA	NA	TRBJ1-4	TGTGCCAGCAGTTTATCAGGGCATGAAAAACTGTTTTTT	CASSLSGHEKLFF
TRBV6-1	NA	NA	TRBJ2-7	TGTGCCAGCAGTGACAGTCAGGGGTTAGGCGAGCAGTACTTC	CASSDSQGLGEQYF
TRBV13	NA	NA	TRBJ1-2	TGTGCCAGCTCCGGCTCTGAGGCTAACTATGGCTACACCTTC	CASSGSEANYGYTF
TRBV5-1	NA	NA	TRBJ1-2	TGCGCCAGCAGCTTAAACAGGGATTCCTATGGCTACACCTTC	CASSLNRDSYGYTF
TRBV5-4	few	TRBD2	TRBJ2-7	TGTGCCAGCAGCCAGACTAGCGGGAGGGGGGGTTCCTACGAGCAGTACTTC	CASSQTSGRGGSYEQYF
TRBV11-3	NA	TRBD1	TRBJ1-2	TGTGCCAGCAGCAACAGAGTAACAGGGGAAGCTGGCTACACCTTC	CASSNRVTGEAGYTF
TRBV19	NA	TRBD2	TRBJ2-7	TGTGCCAGTAGTAATCGGACTAGCGGGAGGGCCGTTGTAAGCCTCCACGAGCAGTACTTC	CASSNRTSGRAVVSLHEQYF
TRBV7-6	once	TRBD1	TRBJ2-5	TGTGCCAGCAGCCCAATGACAGGGGGTCTGCAAGAGACCCAGTACTTC	CASSPMTGGLQETQYF
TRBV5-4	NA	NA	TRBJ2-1	TGTGCCAGCAGCTACTCGGGCAATGAGCAGTTCTTC	CASSYSGNEQFF
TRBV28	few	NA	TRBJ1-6	TGTGCCAGCAGTTTCCCAGGGAATTCACCCCTCCACTTT	CASSFPGNSPLHF
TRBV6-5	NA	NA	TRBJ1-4	TGTGCCAGCAGTTACCGGCAGGGGCGCGAAAAACTGTTTTTT	CASSYRQGREKLFF
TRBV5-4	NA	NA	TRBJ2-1	TGTGCCAGCAGCTTCGGGGTGAACAATGAGCAGTTCTTC	CASSFGVNNEQFF
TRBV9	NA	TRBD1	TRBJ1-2	TGTGCCAGCAGCGTAGATCCGACAGGGGGAAGTGGTGGCTACACCTTC	CASSVDPTGGSGGYTF
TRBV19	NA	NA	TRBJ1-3	TGTGCCAGTGGAGGTATAGGAAACACCATATATTTT	CASGGIGNTIYF
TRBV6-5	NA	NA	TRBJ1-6	TGTGCCAGCAGTCGGCAGGGGAATTCACCCCTCCACTTT	CASSRQGNSPLHF
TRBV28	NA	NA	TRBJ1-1	TGTGCCAGCAGTTCCGGCGGGTCAGTTGAAGCTTTCTTT	CASSSGGSVEAFF
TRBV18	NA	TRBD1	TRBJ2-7	TGTGCCAGCTCACTCGGGACAGGGGGCGGGGAGCAGTACTTC	CASSLGTGGGEQYF
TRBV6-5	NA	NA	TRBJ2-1	TGTGCCAGCAGTTACTCGGGCAGGGGGGATGAGCAGTTCTTC	CASSYSGRGDEQFF
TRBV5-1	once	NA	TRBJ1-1	TGCGCCAGCAGCTTGGCCGTCGTTACTGAAGCTTTCTTT	CASSLAVVTEAFF
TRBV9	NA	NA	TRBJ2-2	TGTGCCAGCAGCGTAGCTGTCACCGGGGAGCTGTTTTTT	CASSVAVTGELFF